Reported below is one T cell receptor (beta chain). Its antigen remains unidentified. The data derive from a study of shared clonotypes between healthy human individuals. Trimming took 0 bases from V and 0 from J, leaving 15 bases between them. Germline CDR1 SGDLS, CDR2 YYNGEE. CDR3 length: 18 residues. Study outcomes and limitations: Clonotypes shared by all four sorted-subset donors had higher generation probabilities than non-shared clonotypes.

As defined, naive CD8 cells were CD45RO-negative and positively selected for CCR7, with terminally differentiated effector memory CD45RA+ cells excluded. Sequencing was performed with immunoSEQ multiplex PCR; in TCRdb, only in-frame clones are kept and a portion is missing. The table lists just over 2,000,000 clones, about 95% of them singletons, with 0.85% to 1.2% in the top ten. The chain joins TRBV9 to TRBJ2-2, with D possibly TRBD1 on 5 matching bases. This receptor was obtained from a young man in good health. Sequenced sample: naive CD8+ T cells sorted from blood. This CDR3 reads CASSVEDSFASNTGELFF. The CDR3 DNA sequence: TGTGCCAGCAGCGTAGAAGACAGCTTTGCCTCGAACACCGGGGAGCTGTTTTTT.